One and the same sample provided the 10 T cell receptor beta chains below, sequenced in a study of cytomegalovirus exposure and HLA in healthy donors (TCRdb year 2017). The receptor library was made with the immunoSEQ multiplex PCR assay. For the multiplex PCR, a mixture combining 60 forward primers for TCR Vbeta segments and 13 reverse primers for TCR Jbeta segments was used. Imported from immuneACCESS, the table was reduced by TCRdb to in-frame sequences with V and J called. These copies leave out some clones; in studies compared against another copy, an unresolved V gene accounts for under half, and the cause of the remainder is not known. Within this sample are 100,000 to 150,000 clones, with roughly 10% of them counted one time only. The ten top clones hold just over 4.5% of the sample. The sample was PBMCs. The receptors originated from a woman between 18 and 29 years old in good health and CMV-seropositive.

This clone was detected a few times. The chain is built from TRBV6-5 and TRBJ2-1; tentatively, D is TRBD2 (5 bases). Trimming removed 7 bases from V and 5 bases from J, with 12 bases in between. The CDR3 sequence is 13 residues long. Germline lookup yields CDR1 MNHEY and CDR2 SVGAGI. CDR3 bases: TGTGCCAGCAATCGGGGTCAGCACAATGAGCAGTTCTTC. Translated: CASNRGQHNEQFF.

This clone was picked up a small number of times. Other DNA sequences in this specimen translate into the identical CDR3. The gene calls are TRBV7-9 and TRBJ2-5; D remains unclear. Trimming pared 6 bases from V and 2 bases from J, leaving 4 bases between. The germline gives CDR1 SEHNR, CDR2 FQNEAQ (reference sequence). The CDR3 runs 11 residues. The CDR3 DNA sequence: TGTGCCAGCAGTCCTCAAGAGACCCAGTACTTC. This translates into CASSPQETQYF.

There are a few counts of this clone. This rearrangement joins TRBV30 to TRBJ2-1; D might be TRBD2 (6 bases). Germline-derived CDR1 and CDR2 are GTSNPN and SVGIG (reference sequence). V lost 1 base and J 8 bases, leaving 15 bases between the germline ends. The CDR3 loop spans 14 amino acids. The CDR3 DNA is TGTGCCTGGAGTGGGGGACTGCCAGCCGATGAGCAGTTCTTC. Its protein product is CAWSGGLPADEQFF.

The sample holds a few counts of this clone. The V call is TRBV4-1, the J call TRBJ2-7; 7 bases agree with TRBD2. Germline CDR1 and CDR2: MGHRA and YSYEKL. This CDR3 has 14 residues. V shed 4 bases, J shed 3 bases, and the junction held 6 bases outside the gene matches. The CDR3 region has the DNA TGCGCCAGCAGCCTCGCTAGCGGATACTACGAGCAGTACTTC. This encodes CASSLASGYYEQYF.

The chain combines TRBV18 with TRBJ2-5, with D possibly TRBD1 on 6 matching bases. The germline CDR1 and CDR2 sequences are KGHSH and LQKENI. The CDR3 contains 14 residues. Trimming left V 5 bases short and J 5 bases short, with 15 bases between. The CDR3 bases are TGTGCCAGCTCATTAAACAGGGCCCAGGAGACCCAGTACTTC. This encodes CASSLNRAQETQYF.

The CDR3 spells CASWPSGSLEEQYF. The CDR3 DNA reads TGTGCCAGCTGGCCTAGCGGGAGTTTGGAGGAGCAGTACTTC. The chain recombines TRBV7-9 with TRBJ2-7, with 10 bases fitting TRBD2. Per the germline V gene, CDR1 is SEHNR and CDR2 is FQNEAQ (reference sequence). Unmatched junction bases numbered 11, after V lost 8 bases and J lost 7 bases. The CDR3 is made up of 14 amino acids.

The CDR3 reads CASSVAGGRETQYF. The CDR3, as DNA: TGTGCCAGTAGTGTAGCGGGAGGGCGTGAGACCCAGTACTTC. The chain combines TRBV19 with TRBJ2-5; TRBD2 agrees at 11 bases. V dropped 5 bases and J dropped 5; count of bases not matched to a gene: 4. The CDR3 loop spans 14 amino acids. Germline lookup yields CDR1 LNHDA and CDR2 SQIVND (reference sequence).

The chain is built from TRBV29-1 and TRBJ1-2; 10 bases agree with TRBD1. Germline trimming cut 5 bases from V and 8 bases from J; bases unmatched to any gene: 11. CDR1 and CDR2 from the germline V gene are SQVTM and ANQGSEA. The CDR3 extends over 14 amino acids. The chain's CDR3 is CSVRGQGSSMGYTF. The CDR3 nucleotides are TGCAGCGTTAGGGGACAGGGGTCGTCTATGGGCTACACCTTC.

V usage is TRBV7-3 and J usage is TRBJ2-7, with 8 positions matching TRBD1. The CDR3 loop spans 14 amino acids. Germline CDR1 reads SGHTA; CDR2 reads FQGTGA. The J segment lost 6 bases and the V segment lost 4 bases, leaving 8 bases of the junction unmatched. The DNA for the CDR3 is TGTGCCAGCAGCTCCGGCCTCCAGGGGGCCGAGCAGTACTTC. Translation: CASSSGLQGAEQYF.

This chain links TRBV5-1 with TRBJ2-7; a weak D match, TRBD2 (5 bases). V lost 3 bases and J lost 4, with 8 bases in between. Germline-derived CDR1 and CDR2 are SGHRS and YFSETQ. This CDR3 comprises 12 residues. DNA for the CDR3: TGCGCCAGCAGCTCGACGGGGTACGAGCAGTACTTC. This encodes CASSSTGYEQYF.